The source of this T cell receptor (beta chain) is a study of T-cell reconstitution after alpha-beta-depleted transplantation in children. Construction of the TCRbeta library involved unique molecular identifiers. TCRdb used MiXCR to reprocess the PCR reads, holding one entry per CDR3 protein. This table holds approximately 200,000 distinct CDR3 sequences, 13% to 15% found once. Germline V gene data show CDR1 as LGHDT and CDR2 as YNNKEL (reference sequence). The CDR3 spans 16 residues. V was pared by 1 base and J by 8 bases, with 5 bases of the junction left unmatched. The receptor was derived from a human donor who donated a stem cell graft to a child with acute lymphoblastic leukemia. Material: PBMCs from the stem cell graft donor, obtained from the stem cell graft. The chain couples TRBV3-1 to TRBJ1-6, with TRBD1 matching over 10 bases. CDR3: CASSQAYGQGDSPLHF. As DNA, the CDR3 is TGTGCCAGCAGCCAAGCCTACGGACAGGGGGATTCACCCCTCCACTTT.